This TCR beta chain was obtained from a study of blood T cell repertoires in COVID-19. Overall study context: PBMCs, B-cell-depleted T cells, or T cells were the source of the cDNA or gDNA that made up the material.

Per the study methods: Estimates of nucleated cell counts were drawn from the amplification of reference gene primers. Sequencing used immunoSEQ multiplex PCR; TCRdb keeps in-frame clones, though not all of them. V and J calls and clone size follow that table, whereas D and trimming were derived from the DNA. The sample holds approximately 120,000 clones, over 60% seen once. CDR1 SGHTA and CDR2 FQGNSA come from the germline V gene. Trimming stripped 3 bases from V and 5 bases from J, with 10 bases between. This CDR3 is 13 amino acids long. This clone was seen more than once but under ten times. Sequenced: peripheral blood. The rearrangement joins TRBV7-2 to TRBJ1-1, with D maybe TRBD1 (6 bases). This clonotype was obtained from a man aged 35-49 years with active or convalescent COVID-19. The DNA of the CDR3 is TGTGCCAGCAGCTTTAAGGGGGGGACTGAAGCTTTCTTT. It is translated as CASSFKGGTEAFF.